The rows below give T cell receptor beta chains drawn from one sample of a study of T cell responses to AZD1222 COVID-19 vaccine. Produced via immunoSEQ multiplex PCR; TCRdb's table is partial and in-frame only. In the table there are 140,000 to 150,000 clones, roughly 84% of which are singletons. The specimen was peripheral blood, collected 28 days after the second AZD1222 dose. These TCRs come from an adult who received the AZD1222 COVID-19 vaccine. The CDR3 runs from the conserved cysteine through the conserved F or W. D genes are given only for firm matches. Not all rows give a size; the values are once, few, many and, for expanded clones, a class.

TRBJ1-5 . . TRBV3-1/TRBV3-2 TGTGCCAGCAGTCCCTTTGACGGAGGGACCTGGGGCAATCAGCCCCAGCATTTT CASSPFDGGTWGNQPQHF
TRBJ1-1 . . TRBV6-5 TGTGCCAGCAGTTACGGGAGGAACACTGAAGCTTTCTTT CASSYGRNTEAFF
TRBJ2-7 . few TRBV3-1/TRBV3-2 TGTGCCAGCAGCCGTTCACAGTACGAGCAGTACTTC CASSRSQYEQYF
TRBJ1-1 . . TRBV18 TGTGCCAGCTCACCCTCAGAGCACACTGAAGCTTTCTTT CASSPSEHTEAFF
TRBJ2-7 . few TRBV27 TGTGCCAGCAGTTTCCGGGCGGAGAGCTCCTACGAGCAGTACTTC CASSFRAESSYEQYF
TRBJ1-1 . . TRBV5-1 TGCGCCAGCAGCTTATGGGGGGCAGAAAACACTGAAGCTTTCTTT CASSLWGAENTEAFF
TRBJ2-7 . . TRBV5-1 TGCGCCAGCAGTTTAGGGGGGGCGATCGCGGGCGAGCAGTACTTC CASSLGGAIAGEQYF
TRBJ1-2 . . TRBV3-1/TRBV3-2 TGTGCCAGCACCACGACAGGCCTCTATGGCTACACCTTC CASTTTGLYGYTF
TRBJ2-7 . . TRBV7-9 TGTGCCAGCAGCTTACTAGGGATCGACTACGAGCAGTACTTC CASSLLGIDYEQYF
TRBJ2-3 . . TRBV27 TGTGCCAGCAGTTTATCTCCGCACACAGATACGCAGTATTTT CASSLSPHTDTQYF
TRBJ1-3 . . TRBV6-5 TGTGCCAGCAGTTCTTACTCAGGGAGTGGAAACACCATATATTTT CASSSYSGSGNTIYF
TRBJ1-5 . . TRBV12-3/TRBV12-4 TGTGCCAGCAAGGAGAGCAATCAGCCCCAGCATTTT CASKESNQPQHF
TRBJ2-3 TRBD2 . TRBV28 TGTGCCAGCAGTTTCACTAGCGGGGTCACAGATACGCAGTATTTT CASSFTSGVTDTQYF
TRBJ2-3 TRBD2 . TRBV6-4 TGTGCCAGCAGCCCGTCTCCGCTAGCGGGGGCAGATACGCAGTATTTT CASSPSPLAGADTQYF
TRBJ2-7 . few TRBV19 TGTGCCAGCATCGGGACACCCTCCTACGAGCAGTACTTC CASIGTPSYEQYF
TRBJ1-1 . once TRBV28 TGTGCCAGCTTAGAAGGCTCCCTGGGGGGCACTGAAGCTTTCTTT CASLEGSLGGTEAFF
TRBJ2-7 TRBD2 once TRBV19 TGTGCCAGTAGTATATTAGCGGGAGCCTACGAGCAGTACTTC CASSILAGAYEQYF
TRBJ1-1 . . TRBV9 TGTGCCAGCAGCGTCATTGGGGGTGAAGCTTTCTTT CASSVIGGEAFF
TRBJ2-4 TRBD2 . TRBV5-1 TGCGCCAGCAGCCCGGGAGGACTAGAGTATGGCATTCAGTACTTC CASSPGGLEYGIQYF
TRBJ1-1 . . TRBV5-6 TGTGCCAGCAGCTTGCCTCAAACAGGGATCCCTGAAGCTTTCTTT CASSLPQTGIPEAFF
TRBJ1-2 . . TRBV29-1 TGCAGCGTGGGTGGGGGAGCGAGCTATGGTTACACCTTC CSVGGGASYGYTF
TRBJ2-7 . . TRBV18 TGTGCCAGCTCACCAAAGGCCGAGCAGTACTTC CASSPKAEQYF
TRBJ1-5 . . TRBV28 TGTGCCAGCAGTTTGCCCGGGACGGGGAATCAGCCCCAGCATTTT CASSLPGTGNQPQHF
TRBJ2-7 . . TRBV28 TGTGCCAGCAATCTAGCGTGGGGCTACGAGCAGTACTTC CASNLAWGYEQYF
TRBJ2-7 . . TRBV9 TGTGCCAGCAGCGTAGCAGGGCTAGGGGTCTACGAGCAGTACTTC CASSVAGLGVYEQYF
TRBJ2-3 . . TRBV4-1 TGCGCCAGCAGCCAAGTAACCGGGCCTTATCCGCAGTATTTT CASSQVTGPYPQYF
TRBJ2-1 TRBD2 . TRBV10-2 TGCGCCAGTAGAGCGGGAGGGCTCTACAATGAGCAGTTCTTC CASRAGGLYNEQFF
TRBJ2-2 TRBD2 . TRBV30 TGTGCCTGGATTAGCGGGGGACGGACCGGGGAGCTGTTTTTT CAWISGGRTGELFF
TRBJ1-2 TRBD1 . TRBV25-1 TGTGCCAGCTATGGACAGGGGACTAACTATGGCTACACCTTC CASYGQGTNYGYTF
TRBJ2-2 . . TRBV5-1 TGCGCCAGCACCTGGGGAACCGGGGAGCTGTTTTTT CASTWGTGELFF
TRBJ2-3 . . TRBV6-5 TGTGCCAGCAGAAACGCCGGGAGCACAGATACGCAGTATTTT CASRNAGSTDTQYF
TRBJ2-2 . . TRBV5-1 TGCGCCAGCAGCTCCCTGGAAGGGCCGAACACCGGGGAGCTGTTTTTT CASSSLEGPNTGELFF
TRBJ2-1 TRBD2 few TRBV5-8 TGTGCCAGCAGCTACTTCGGGGGGGGCTCCTACAATGAGCAGTTCTTC CASSYFGGGSYNEQFF
TRBJ2-1 TRBD2 . TRBV10-1 TGCGCCAGCAGTGATGCAGCGGGACGACTTCCTTCCTACAATGAGCAGTTCTTC CASSDAAGRLPSYNEQFF
TRBJ1-2 . . TRBV6-5 TGTGCCAGCAGTTCCGGACATGTCGGGGGCTACACCTTC CASSSGHVGGYTF
TRBJ1-5 . . TRBV19 TGTGCCAGTACCCCAGGGGATCTCGGACACCTACAGCCCCAGCATTTT CASTPGDLGHLQPQHF
TRBJ2-3 . . TRBV29-1 TGCAGCGTTGAACCCAGGTTTTCAGATACGCAGTATTTT CSVEPRFSDTQYF
TRBJ1-5 . . TRBV5-6 TGTGCCAGCAGCTCAAGTACTACCAACAGCAATCAGCCCCAGCATTTT CASSSSTTNSNQPQHF
TRBJ1-2 . . TRBV25-1 TGTGCCAGCAGTGAATATGGGACGGGCTCGGAGGGCTACACCTTC CASSEYGTGSEGYTF
TRBJ2-4 TRBD1 . TRBV5-4 TGTGCCAGCAGCCCGACAGGGGGGACCAAAAACATTCAGTACTTC CASSPTGGTKNIQYF
TRBJ1-2 TRBD1 few TRBV19 TGTGCCAGTAGTCCAAGACAGGGTTATACGGACTATGGCTACACCTTC CASSPRQGYTDYGYTF
TRBJ2-7 . . TRBV10-3 TGTGCCATCAGTGACCCCCAAACCGGCTACGAGCAGTACTTC CAISDPQTGYEQYF
TRBJ2-1 TRBD2 . TRBV5-6 TGTGCCAGCAGAGTGGGGGAGACTAGCGGGAGAGGGAAGTTCTTC CASRVGETSGRGKFF
TRBJ2-7 . . TRBV5-4 TGTGCCAGCAGCCAAACCCTTTTATACGAGCAGTACTTC CASSQTLLYEQYF
TRBJ2-3 . . TRBV9 TGTGCCAGCAGCGGGGGGGACGGAGATACGCAGTATTTT CASSGGDGDTQYF
TRBJ2-3 TRBD2 . TRBV3-1/TRBV3-2 TGTGCCAGCAGCCAAGGGGCGGGGGGGTCAGATACGCAGTATTTT CASSQGAGGSDTQYF